Below are 4 T cell receptor beta chains sequenced from a single sample in a study. TCRdb processed the 5' RACE reads anew with MiXCR; each CDR3 protein has one entry. The sample yields roughly 42,000 distinct CDR3 sequences, about 29% seen once. Sequenced: tumor-infiltrating memory CD4+ T cells sorted from the breast tumor. Regarding subset: memory CD4+ T cells, CD4+CD45RO+CD25-. The receptors shown here come from a female donor with breast cancer.

There are many counts of this clonotype. The chain employs TRBV6-2 or TRBV6-3 and TRBJ2-5; 12 bases line up with TRBD2. V lost 5 bases and J lost 0; bases outside the gene matches: 4. The CDR3 spans 16 residues. Germline-derived CDR1 and CDR2 are MNHEY and SVGEGT. The CDR3 is CASSRTSGTYQETQYF. The CDR3 region has the DNA TGTGCCAGCAGTCGGACTAGCGGGACCTACCAAGAGACCCAGTACTTC.

This chain links TRBV20-1 with TRBJ2-3; 9 bases fit TRBD2. The CDR3 extends over 17 amino acids. The V gene end was trimmed by 0 bases and the J gene end by 5 bases; junction bases not matched to a gene: 12. Germline loops: CDR1 DFQATT, CDR2 SNEGSKA (reference sequence). The CDR3 nucleotides read TGCAGTGCTAGAGACCCCCGGCAGCGGGGGGAGAGAGATACGCAGTATTTT. Protein: CSARDPRQRGERDTQYF.

Comments on this clonotype: A much larger clone differs by one base, so this may be a read error. The chain employs TRBV25-1 and TRBJ1-5; D call uncertain. Germline V gene sequence: CDR1 MGHDK, CDR2 SYGVNS. Trimming cost V 7 bases and J 2 bases, with 6 bases left between them. This CDR3 is 12 amino acids long. CDR3 sequence (DNA): TGTGCCAGCACGCAGGGCAATCAGCCCCAGCATTTT. Its protein product is CASTQGNQPQHF.

This clonotype was seen more than once but under ten times. The rearrangement links TRBV4-1 to TRBJ2-7; TRBD2 matches 8 bases. The CDR3 is 15 residues long. The trim removed 2 bases at V and 2 bases at J, leaving 5 bases unmatched. From germline, CDR1 is MGHRA and CDR2 YSYEKL. The DNA for the CDR3 is TGCGCCAGCAGCCAAACGGGGGGGGTAACCTACGAGCAGTACTTC. This encodes CASSQTGGVTYEQYF.